The 32 T cell receptor beta chains below come from one sample, sequenced in a study of blood T cell repertoires in COVID-19. Here immunoSEQ multiplex PCR was the method, and the copy in TCRdb shows in-frame clones only, minus some. The sample includes about 300,000 clones, around nine tenths seen only once; the top ten take over 1%. The material sequenced was peripheral blood. The origin of the receptors is a man aged 65 to 85 with acute or convalescent COVID-19.

This clone was counted a few times. The chain recombines TRBV28 with TRBJ2-2; 11 nucleotides align to TRBD1. CDR1 MDHEN and CDR2 SYDVKM come from the germline V gene. With V trimmed by 1 base and J by 6 bases, 1 base remained unmatched. The CDR3 sequence is 15 residues long. CDR3 sequence: CASSLSGQGAGELFF. The CDR3 DNA sequence: TGTGCCAGCAGTTTATCGGGACAGGGGGCCGGGGAGCTGTTTTTT.

The chain links TRBV29-1 to TRBJ2-5, with D maybe TRBD1 (5 bases). The CDR3 runs 13 residues. Germline CDR1 is SQVTM and CDR2 is ANQGSEA. Trimming left V 6 bases short and J 5 bases short, with 16 bases between. The CDR3 region is CSVPAGLRETQYF. Written as DNA, the CDR3 is TGCAGCGTGCCCGCAGGGTTAAGGGAGACCCAGTACTTC.

This clone has only a few counts. DNA for the CDR3: TGTGCCAGCAGTACCCCCGGTGGGAGTCATGGCTACACCTTC. Translating gives CASSTPGGSHGYTF. The chain joins TRBV2 to TRBJ1-2; D unresolved. The V gene's germline CDR1 is SNHLY and CDR2 FYNNEI. The CDR3 has 14 amino acids. The V and J ends lost 5 bases and 6 bases respectively, with 16 bases between them.

This chain links TRBV4-2 with TRBJ2-5; 8 bases fit TRBD2. Trimming removed 1 base from V and 1 base from J; junction bases left unmatched: 14. The germline gives CDR1 LGHNA, CDR2 YNFKEQ. The CDR3 consists of 19 residues. CDR3 amino acids: CASSQVRGSGGSGQETQYF. The CDR3 DNA is TGTGCCAGCAGCCAAGTTAGGGGAAGCGGGGGTTCAGGCCAAGAGACCCAGTACTTC.

This chain links TRBV6-2 or TRBV6-3 with TRBJ2-1; D ambiguous. Trimming stripped 5 bases from V and 8 bases from J, with 7 bases between. The germline V gene encodes CDR1 MNHEY and CDR2 SVGEGT. The CDR3 loop spans 11 amino acids. The CDR3 sequence: CASSRVDEQFF. The CDR3 region has the DNA TGTGCCAGCAGTCGGGTAGATGAGCAGTTCTTC.

This clone came up once. V usage is TRBV3-1 (or the pseudogene TRBV3-2) and J usage is TRBJ1-1, with D hard to call. Germline V gene data show CDR1 as LGHDT and CDR2 as YNNKEL (reference sequence). The CDR3 has 15 residues. Trimming removed 1 base at V and 3 bases at J, with 12 bases between. CDR3 loop: CASSQGSGGYTEAFF. The CDR3, as DNA: TGTGCCAGCAGCCAAGGTTCCGGCGGGTACACTGAAGCTTTCTTT.

In its sample, this clone was seen a few times. This chain uses TRBV28 with TRBJ2-2; D is uncertain. This CDR3 is 15 amino acids long. V lost 5 bases and J 0 bases, leaving 10 bases between the germline ends. Germline lookup yields CDR1 MDHEN and CDR2 SYDVKM. The chain's CDR3 is CASSPPLANTGELFF. In nucleotides, the CDR3 is TGTGCCAGCAGTCCCCCCCTAGCGAACACCGGGGAGCTGTTTTTT.

This chain uses TRBV20-1 with TRBJ1-5; possible D gene TRBD1, 5 bases. This CDR3 contains 13 residues. The germline V gene has CDR1 DFQATT and CDR2 SNEGSKA (reference sequence). V lost 3 bases, J lost 5 bases, and 11 bases lay in between. This CDR3 is CSASQGGDQPQHF. CDR3 coding DNA: TGCAGTGCTAGTCAGGGAGGGGATCAGCCCCAGCATTTT.

The rearrangement uses TRBV3-1 (or the pseudogene TRBV3-2) and TRBJ1-3; TRBD1 matches at 7 bases. The CDR3 contains 16 residues. J was trimmed by 4 bases and V by 0 bases; bases with no gene match: 6. The germline V gene has CDR1 LGHDT and CDR2 YNNKEL (reference sequence). The CDR3 nucleotides read TGTGCCAGCAGCCAAGAGTTTAGACAGGGAGGAAACACCATATATTTT. It specifies CASSQEFRQGGNTIYF.

The V call is TRBV6-2 or TRBV6-3, the J call TRBJ2-7; 9 positions match TRBD1. The CDR3 length is 17 residues. Losses at the gene ends were 1 base for V and 1 base for J; bases not matched to a gene: 8. Looked up from germline, CDR1 is MNHEY and CDR2 is SVGEGT. The CDR3 loop reads CASSYLQGARRSYEQYF. Here the CDR3 DNA reads TGTGCCAGCAGTTACTTACAGGGGGCCCGGAGGTCCTACGAGCAGTACTTC.

The gene calls are TRBV28 and TRBJ1-1; D remains unclear. The CDR3 sequence is 15 residues long. CDR1 is MDHEN and CDR2 is SYDVKM in the germline V gene. Trimming stripped 8 bases from V and 1 base from J, with 17 bases between. CDR3 nucleotides: TGTGCCAGCGGGAGGTATGACACCCCGAACACTGAAGCTTTCTTT. Its translation is CASGRYDTPNTEAFF.

The chain joins TRBV2 to TRBJ2-6; 7 nucleotides align to TRBD1. Trimming cost V 8 bases and J 1 base; bases outside gene matches: 8. CDR1 and CDR2 (germline): SNHLY, FYNNEI. CDR3 size: 16 residues. Here the CDR3 DNA reads TGTGCCAGCCTATGGGACAGACTTTCTGGGGCCAACGTCCTGACTTTC. Its translation is CASLWDRLSGANVLTF.

The chain links TRBV6-5 to TRBJ2-7; D is unclear. Trimming shortened V by 0 bases and J by 0 bases, and 12 bases separated the two germline ends. Germline loops: CDR1 MNHEY, CDR2 SVGAGI. This CDR3 is built from 16 residues. CDR3 sequence: CASSYSIYSSSYEQYF. Here the CDR3 DNA reads TGTGCCAGCAGTTACTCGATCTACAGTTCCTCCTACGAGCAGTACTTC.

This sequence joins TRBV27 and TRBJ1-1; perhaps TRBD1 as D (5 bases). The germline gives CDR1 MNHEY, CDR2 SMNVEV (reference sequence). V was shortened by 0 bases and J by 0 bases, with 8 bases between the two germline ends. The CDR3 is made up of 15 amino acids. This CDR3 is CASSLSGGLNTEAFF. The CDR3 DNA is TGTGCCAGCAGTTTATCGGGGGGATTGAACACTGAAGCTTTCTTT.

The chain is built from TRBV9 and TRBJ1-3, with 7 bases matching TRBD1. The CDR3 extends over 16 amino acids. CDR1 and CDR2 (germline): SGDLS, YYNGEE. V was pared by 3 bases and J by 2 bases, with 8 bases of the junction left unmatched. The CDR3 here is CASSEDLQGPGNTIYF. CDR3 in DNA: TGTGCCAGCAGCGAGGACTTACAGGGGCCTGGAAACACCATATATTTT.

The chain couples TRBV3-1 (or the pseudogene TRBV3-2) to TRBJ2-2; 12 bases are shared with TRBD2. The length of the CDR3 is 16 residues. Per germline, CDR1 LGHDT and CDR2 YNNKEL (reference sequence). After removal of 3 bases from V and 7 bases from J, the junction contained 6 bases not matched to a gene. CDR3 protein: CASSHGLAGRVGELFF. The CDR3 nucleotides are TGTGCCAGCAGCCATGGACTAGCGGGACGCGTCGGGGAGCTGTTTTTT.

This sequence joins TRBV6-1 and TRBJ2-1; TRBD2 agrees at 12 bases. The germline CDR1 and CDR2 sequences are MNHNS and SASEGT. V shed 2 bases, J shed 9 bases, and the junction held 5 bases outside the gene matches. The length of the CDR3 is 15 residues. CDR3 DNA: TGTGCCAGCAGTGAACTAGCGGGGGGGCCAAGTGAGCAGTTCTTC. Translation: CASSELAGGPSEQFF.

The V and J genes are TRBV30 and TRBJ1-2; tentatively, D is TRBD1 (5 bases). With 0 bases removed from V and 7 bases from J, the gap between germline ends came to 12 bases. Germline values: CDR1 GTSNPN, CDR2 SVGIG (reference sequence). The length of the CDR3 is 13 residues. The CDR3 coding sequence is TGTGCCTGGAGTGTACGTCAGGGAACTGGCTACACCTTC. It encodes CAWSVRQGTGYTF. Supplemented by reference TRBV30 and TRBJ1-2, the full variable domain reads SQTIHQWPATLVQPVGSPLSLECTVEGTSNPNLYWYRQAAGRGLQLLFYSVGIGQISSEVPQNLSASRPQDRQFILSSKKLLLSDSGFYLCAWSVRQGTGYTFGSGTRLTVV.

This rearrangement joins TRBV7-8 to TRBJ2-6; no definite D call. The CDR3 is made up of 15 amino acids. The ends were cut back, 4 bases at V and 1 base at J, with 8 bases in the middle. Germline values: CDR1 SGHVS, CDR2 FQNEAQ. CDR3 residues: CASSSTNSGANVLTF. The CDR3 DNA follows: TGTGCCAGCAGCTCGACAAATTCTGGGGCCAACGTCCTGACTTTC.

The chain employs TRBV7-2 and TRBJ2-7; weak D call: TRBD1 (5 bases). The germline V gene has CDR1 SGHTA and CDR2 FQGNSA. V lost 6 bases and J 0 bases, leaving 9 bases between the germline ends. The CDR3 loop spans 13 amino acids. The CDR3 nucleotides are TGTGCCAGCAGGTTCAGGGCCTCCTACGAGCAGTACTTC. Translation gives CASRFRASYEQYF.

The chain joins TRBV10-3 to TRBJ2-7; 12 bases map to TRBD1. Germline trimming cut 6 bases from V and 5 bases from J; bases unmatched to any gene: 8. CDR3 length: 15 amino acids. The germline V gene encodes CDR1 ENHRY and CDR2 SYGVKD. The CDR3 DNA reads as TGTGCCATCAGCAAGCCCGGGACAGGGGGCCACGAGCAGTACTTC. This codes for CAISKPGTGGHEQYF.

In this sample, this clone turned up a few times. This same CDR3 is encoded by further DNA sequences in the sample. The V call is TRBV29-1, the J call TRBJ1-5; TRBD1 might be the D (5 bases). Trimming shortened V by 4 bases and J by 4 bases, and 8 bases separated the two germline ends. This CDR3 has 12 amino acids. CDR1 is SQVTM, CDR2 ANQGSEA, per germline. CDR3 sequence reads: CSVGGVNQPQHF. CDR3 DNA: TGCAGCGTTGGGGGGGTAAATCAGCCCCAGCATTTT.

V and J are TRBV27 and TRBJ2-7, with 9 bases fitting TRBD2. Trimming at V came to 7 bases and at J to 3 bases, leaving 7 bases not matched to a gene. From germline, CDR1 is MNHEY and CDR2 SMNVEV (reference sequence). There are 14 residues in the CDR3. CDR3 in amino acids: CASTLPTSGYEQYF. Written as DNA, the CDR3 is TGTGCCAGCACCTTACCGACTAGCGGCTACGAGCAGTACTTC.

The rearrangement uses TRBV19 and TRBJ1-6, with 8 bases identical to TRBD1. The CDR3 has 14 residues. CDR1 is LNHDA, CDR2 SQIVND, per germline (reference sequence). With 7 bases clipped from V and 10 bases from J, the junction kept 9 bases outside the gene matches. CDR3 sequence reads: CASTRYRQGSPLHF. In DNA form, the CDR3 reads TGTGCCAGTACCCGCTATCGACAGGGGTCACCCCTCCACTTT.

The chain has TRBV18 and TRBJ2-1, with D maybe TRBD2 (6 bases). CDR3 length: 17 residues. Germline CDR1 reads KGHSH; CDR2 reads LQKENI. V lost 3 bases and J lost 0, with 15 bases in between. The CDR3 is CASSPVLAQSSYNEQFF. Here the CDR3 DNA reads TGTGCCAGCTCACCTGTACTAGCCCAAAGCTCCTACAATGAGCAGTTCTTC.

The table lists this clone with a few counts. This chain links TRBV6-2 or TRBV6-3 with TRBJ2-7, with TRBD1 identical over 8 bases. This CDR3 region has 13 residues. CDR1 is MNHEY and CDR2 is SVGEGT in the germline V gene. J gave up 7 bases and V 5 bases, and 7 bases lay outside the gene matches. In DNA form, the CDR3 reads TGTGCCAGCAGTGGGGACAGGTCATCAGAGCAGTACTTC. Protein product: CASSGDRSSEQYF.

The V and J genes are TRBV7-8 and TRBJ2-1; no firm D call. The V end was cut by 5 bases, the J end by 4 bases, with 3 bases between. There are 11 residues in the CDR3. The germline CDR1 and CDR2 sequences are SGHVS and FQNEAQ. The CDR3 loop reads CASSTYNEQFF. In DNA form, the CDR3 reads TGTGCCAGCAGCACTTACAATGAGCAGTTCTTC.

J is TRBJ2-2 and V is TRBV5-6; D might be TRBD1 (8 bases). This CDR3 is built from 16 residues. Per the germline V gene, CDR1 is SGHDT and CDR2 is YYEEEE. V gave up 1 base and J gave up 6 bases, with 16 bases separating them. Written as DNA, the CDR3 is TGTGCCAGCAGCTTGACCGACAGGGGAGGGGCCGGGGAGCTGTTTTTT. Translation gives CASSLTDRGGAGELFF.

The chain carries TRBV28 and TRBJ1-5; tentatively, D is TRBD1 (6 bases). Trimming removed 7 bases at V and 3 bases at J, with 10 bases between. CDR1 is MDHEN, CDR2 SYDVKM, per germline. The CDR3 runs 13 residues. The CDR3 region is CASTTGYNQPQHF. CDR3 bases: TGTGCCAGCACCACAGGGTACAATCAGCCCCAGCATTTT.

The V and J genes are TRBV4-2 and TRBJ1-4; D perhaps matches TRBD1 (5 bases). CDR1 is LGHNA, CDR2 YNFKEQ, per germline. The V end lost 0 bases, the J end lost 7 bases, and 12 bases lay between the germline ends. This CDR3 is built from 15 residues. CDR3 amino acids: CASSQDGQGSEKLFF. CDR3 nucleotide sequence: TGTGCCAGCAGCCAAGATGGGCAGGGTAGTGAAAAACTGTTTTTT.

This clone occurred a few times. The rearrangement uses TRBV6-1 and TRBJ1-1; D uncertain. V lost 2 bases, J lost 3 bases, and 7 bases lay in between. This CDR3 has 13 amino acids. Germline loops: CDR1 MNHNS, CDR2 SASEGT. The CDR3 nucleotides read TGTGCCAGCAGTGAATCGGGGTACACTGAAGCTTTCTTT. Translated: CASSESGYTEAFF.

This chain connects TRBV9 to TRBJ2-1; TRBD2 aligns across 10 bases. Germline loops: CDR1 SGDLS, CDR2 YYNGEE. CDR3 length: 16 amino acids. Trimming cost V 0 bases and J 7 bases; bases outside gene matches: 7. Here the CDR3 DNA reads TGTGCCAGCAGCGTAGAACAGCGGGGGGGTTTGAATGAGCAGTTCTTC. It translates to CASSVEQRGGLNEQFF.